The 23 T cell receptor beta chains presented below share a single source sample, sequenced in a study of radiation and T cells in renal cell carcinoma. Repertoires were generated with immunoSEQ multiplex PCR, while TCRdb's copy carries only in-frame clones and drops some. The sample includes 140,000 to 150,000 clones, about 88% of them seen just once. Time point: baseline pretreatment blood. Treatment meaning: 15 Gy SBRT to primary tumor, nephrectomy 4 weeks later. The material was blood, obtained from a patient whose treatment included radiotherapy and nephrectomy. These receptors came from a woman aged 65 to 85 with renal cell carcinoma.

The chain uses TRBV5-1 and TRBJ2-5; tentative D call: TRBD2 (6 bases). The CDR3 covers 16 residues. Germline CDR1 SGHRS, CDR2 YFSETQ. V gave up 1 base and J gave up 1 base, with 14 bases separating them. DNA for the CDR3: TGCGCCAGCAGCTTGAGGGACTCCGGGCTCCAAGAGACCCAGTACTTC. As protein: CASSLRDSGLQETQYF.

J is TRBJ1-4 and V is TRBV6-1; weak D call: TRBD1 (5 bases). This CDR3 has 15 amino acids. Per the germline V gene, CDR1 is MNHNS and CDR2 is SASEGT. Between the trimmed V and J ends, which lost 4 bases and 7 bases, there was a span of 16 bases. The CDR3 loop is CASSVGPQYGEKLFF. CDR3 coding DNA: TGTGCCAGCAGTGTGGGACCTCAGTATGGTGAAAAACTGTTTTTT.

The chain has TRBV11-3 and TRBJ1-1; 8 positions match TRBD1. V dropped 4 bases and J dropped 1; count of bases not matched to a gene: 5. CDR3 size: 15 residues. Germline CDR1 and CDR2: SGHNT and YENEEA. The CDR3 sequence is CASSSLDRGNTEAFF. The CDR3 DNA sequence: TGTGCCAGCAGCTCTCTTGACAGGGGGAACACTGAAGCTTTCTTT. Together with reference TRBV11-3 and TRBJ1-1, the CDR3 gives the full variable domain: EAGVVQSPRYKIIEKKQPVAFWCNPISGHNTLYWYLQNLGQGPELLIRYENEEAVDDSQLPKDRFSAERLKGVDSTLKIQPAELGDSAVYLCASSSLDRGNTEAFFGQGTRLTVV.

CDR3 residues: CASRPNQNNEQFF. The CDR3 DNA reads as TGTGCCAGCAGGCCGAATCAAAACAATGAGCAGTTCTTC. The V call is TRBV11-2, the J call TRBJ2-1; D is uncertain. The CDR3 has 13 amino acids. Germline V gene sequence: CDR1 SGHAT, CDR2 FQNNGV. Between the trimmed V and J ends, which lost 6 bases and 5 bases, there was a span of 11 bases.

J is TRBJ1-1 and V is TRBV10-1, with unresolved D. The germline V gene has CDR1 WNHNN and CDR2 SYGVQD (reference sequence). The V end lost 5 bases, the J end lost 2 bases, and 12 bases lay between the germline ends. This CDR3 has 14 residues. This chain's CDR3 is CASSLQAGNTEAFF. The CDR3 DNA reads TGCGCCAGCAGTTTGCAGGCAGGAAACACTGAAGCTTTCTTT.

The chain recombines TRBV6-1 with TRBJ1-5; a possible D gene is TRBD1 (5 bases). Deletions cut 3 bases from V and 4 bases from J, with 10 bases between. The CDR3 extends over 14 amino acids. Per germline, CDR1 MNHNS and CDR2 SASEGT. CDR3 in amino acids: CASSEQGGNQPQHF. In nucleotides, the CDR3 is TGTGCCAGCAGTGAGCAGGGAGGAAATCAGCCCCAGCATTTT.

This rearrangement joins TRBV28 to TRBJ2-4; 7 bases map to TRBD2. V dropped 6 bases and J dropped 2; count of bases not matched to a gene: 7. The CDR3 loop spans 15 amino acids. Germline V gene lookup returns CDR1 MDHEN and CDR2 SYDVKM. The CDR3 here is CASSPSGGTKNIQYF. For the CDR3, the DNA is TGTGCCAGCAGCCCTTCCGGGGGGACCAAAAACATTCAGTACTTC.

The chain has TRBV27 and TRBJ1-6, with 9 bases matching TRBD1. There are 14 residues in the CDR3. Trimming cost V 5 bases and J 11 bases; bases outside gene matches: 7. CDR1 and CDR2 from the germline V gene are MNHEY and SMNVEV (reference sequence). The CDR3 sequence is CASSQGQGLPPLHF. The CDR3 DNA reads as TGTGCCAGCAGTCAAGGACAGGGGTTGCCACCCCTCCACTTT.

The CDR3 loop reads CASSLGGGNSPLHF. The CDR3 DNA sequence: TGCGCCAGCAGCCTAGGGGGAGGGAATTCACCCCTCCACTTT. The rearrangement links TRBV4-1 to TRBJ1-6; D perhaps matches TRBD1 (6 bases). V dropped 4 bases and J dropped 7 bases, with 11 bases sitting between them. In germline, CDR1 is MGHRA, CDR2 YSYEKL. This CDR3 has 14 amino acids.

This chain uses TRBV5-1 with TRBJ2-5; possibly TRBD1 for D (6 bases). There are 15 residues in the CDR3. Deletions cut 0 bases from V and 5 bases from J, with 14 bases between. The germline V gene has CDR1 SGHRS and CDR2 YFSETQ. The CDR3 protein is CASSLATGIVETQYF. Written as DNA, the CDR3 is TGCGCCAGCAGCTTGGCCACAGGGATAGTGGAGACCCAGTACTTC.

The V and J genes are TRBV28 and TRBJ1-2; D is unclear. Trimming took 4 bases from V and 0 from J, leaving 9 bases between them. The CDR3 is 14 amino acids. The V gene's germline CDR1 is MDHEN and CDR2 SYDVKM. The chain's CDR3 is CASSSIPANYGYTF. CDR3 bases: TGTGCCAGCAGTTCGATTCCGGCTAACTATGGCTACACCTTC.

The J gene is TRBJ1-2, the V gene TRBV9, with TRBD1 as a possible D gene (5 bases). The CDR3 loop spans 15 amino acids. Between the trimmed V and J ends, which lost 0 bases and 4 bases, there was a span of 13 bases. CDR1 and CDR2 (germline): SGDLS, YYNGEE. CDR3 residues: CASSVGGARIYGYTF. The DNA of the CDR3 is TGTGCCAGCAGCGTAGGTGGGGCGAGAATCTATGGCTACACCTTC.

Only a few counts were recorded for this clone. CDR3 sequence reads: CASSLGGQNTEAFF. The CDR3 region has the DNA TGTGCCAGCAGCTTAGGGGGGCAGAACACTGAAGCTTTCTTT. The chain uses TRBV13 and TRBJ1-1, with a weak D call TRBD1 (5 bases). The CDR3 loop spans 14 amino acids. Trimming removed 0 bases at V and 1 base at J, with 6 bases between. CDR1 and CDR2 from the germline V gene are PRHDT and FYEKMQ (reference sequence).

The sample holds one count of this clone. This CDR3 is also generated by other DNA sequences in the sample. The chain recombines TRBV29-1 with TRBJ2-7; 11 positions agree with TRBD2. Germline loops: CDR1 SQVTM, CDR2 ANQGSEA. The CDR3 sequence is 14 residues long. V lost 7 bases, J lost 0 bases, and 5 bases stayed unmatched. CDR3 amino acids: CSAYLAGGSYEQYF. The CDR3 DNA sequence: TGCAGCGCCTATCTAGCGGGGGGCTCCTACGAGCAGTACTTC.

The V gene is TRBV20-1, the J gene TRBJ2-1; D is unresolved. This CDR3 comprises 10 residues. CDR1 and CDR2 (germline): DFQATT, SNEGSKA (reference sequence). CDR3 in amino acids: CSAYFNEQFF. The CDR3 DNA sequence: TGCAGCGCCTATTTCAATGAGCAGTTCTTC.

This chain joins TRBV7-8 and TRBJ1-6; D is unclear. Germline assignment: CDR1 SGHVS and CDR2 FQNEAQ. The CDR3 is made up of 19 amino acids. Trimming shortened V by 1 base and J by 13 bases, and 29 bases separated the two germline ends. The CDR3 coding sequence is TGTGCCAGCAGCTTAGTCGGATCTACGGGTCTGGGGAGTAGATTCCCCCTCCACTTT. This codes for CASSLVGSTGLGSRFPLHF.

The CDR3 nucleotides are TGTGCCAGCAGTTACGCCGGGACCTACGAGCAGTACTTC. This sequence encodes CASSYAGTYEQYF. V and J are TRBV6-5 and TRBJ2-7; a weak D match, TRBD2 (5 bases). V was pared by 2 bases and J by 2 bases, with 7 bases between. The CDR3 consists of 13 residues. Germline V gives CDR1 MNHEY, CDR2 SVGAGI.

The chain employs TRBV30 and TRBJ1-4, with D unclear. The CDR3 consists of 15 residues. V was cut by 1 base and J by 0 bases, with 9 bases left in between. Germline values: CDR1 GTSNPN, CDR2 SVGIG (reference sequence). CDR3 in DNA: TGTGCCTGGAGTGCGACATTTTCAACTAATGAAAAACTGTTTTTT. Its protein is CAWSATFSTNEKLFF.

The chain is built from TRBV28 and TRBJ2-6; the D gene is possibly TRBD2 (5 bases). Trimming cost V 5 bases and J 0 bases, with 20 bases left between them. CDR3 length equals 19 residues. The germline V gene encodes CDR1 MDHEN and CDR2 SYDVKM. This CDR3 reads CASSNKQKGASSGANVLTF. In DNA, the CDR3 is TGTGCCAGCAGTAACAAACAAAAGGGAGCGAGCTCTGGGGCCAACGTCCTGACTTTC.

The gene calls are TRBV9 and TRBJ2-1, with unresolved D. Germline CDR1 reads SGDLS; CDR2 reads YYNGEE. V dropped 4 bases and J dropped 9 bases, with 20 bases sitting between them. The CDR3 spans 15 residues. The CDR3 protein is CASSSPPGGLSEQFF. The CDR3 bases are TGTGCCAGCAGCTCCCCTCCCGGTGGGCTGAGTGAGCAGTTCTTC.

The rearrangement uses TRBV7-6 and TRBJ1-4, with a tentative D call TRBD1 (5 bases). The CDR3 extends over 15 amino acids. The V and J ends lost 0 bases and 7 bases respectively, with 12 bases between them. CDR1 SGHVS and CDR2 FNYEAQ come from the germline V gene. The chain's CDR3 is CASSLAGPGSEKLFF. Written as DNA, the CDR3 is TGTGCCAGCAGCTTAGCGGGCCCAGGGAGTGAAAAACTGTTTTTT.

The chain employs TRBV19 and TRBJ2-7, with D tentatively TRBD1 (6 bases). Trimming removed 4 bases at V and 7 bases at J, with 23 bases between. The CDR3 extends over 16 amino acids. Germline CDR1 and CDR2: LNHDA and SQIVND (reference sequence). The CDR3 nucleotides are TGTGCCAGTAGTACCCTGCCCTACCCCATACAGGGAGAGCAGTACTTC. This gives the protein CASSTLPYPIQGEQYF.

CDR3 coding DNA: TGCGCCAGCAGCTCAGGCCAGGTATTATACGAGCAGTACTTC. Translating gives CASSSGQVLYEQYF. The chain uses TRBV5-1 and TRBJ2-7; D ambiguous. Trimming removed 3 bases at V and 4 bases at J, with 14 bases between. Germline loops: CDR1 SGHRS, CDR2 YFSETQ. The CDR3 contains 14 residues.